A selection of T cell receptor beta chains follows, all from one sample in a study of cytomegalovirus exposure and HLA in healthy donors. Data came from immunoSEQ multiplex PCR; TCRdb stores just in-frame clones and leaves some out. The repertoire includes 210,000 or so clones, approximately 82% of them detected once, and approximately 0.6% sits in the top ten. The specimen was PBMCs. The receptors were gathered from a man aged 18 to 29 in good health and CMV-seronegative. Each CDR3 is given with its conserved first and last residue. The order of the fields is CDR3 DNA, CDR3 protein, D gene, clone size, J gene, V gene. D genes are given only for firm matches. A row's size may be missing; if present it is once, few, many or a size class.

TGTGCCAGCAGCTTAGGCAGGGGGCAAAACCTTAATGAAAAACTGTTTTTT,CASSLGRGQNLNEKLFF,TRBD1,few,TRBJ1-4,TRBV11-2
TGTGCCACCAGGGACAGAAACACCGGGGAGCTGTTTTTT,CATRDRNTGELFF,-,-,TRBJ2-2,TRBV15
TGTGCCTGGCAACAGGGTACGGCCACTGAAGCTTTCTTT,CAWQQGTATEAFF,-,-,TRBJ1-1,TRBV30
TGTGCCACATCAGGGGGTAGGGCTTTCTTT,CATSGGRAFF,TRBD1,-,TRBJ1-1,TRBV9
TGTGCCAGCTTGCAGCTACCGGGCACCGGGGAGCTGTTTTTT,CASLQLPGTGELFF,-,-,TRBJ2-2,TRBV6-1
TGTGCCAGCGCCACCGACAGGGCTGAGACCCAGTACTTC,CASATDRAETQYF,TRBD1,-,TRBJ2-5,TRBV2
TGTGCCAGCAGCGCTCCCCTGGAGGGAGCCCCACTGAATGAGCAGTTCTTC,CASSAPLEGAPLNEQFF,-,once,TRBJ2-1,TRBV7-9
TGCGCCAGCAGCGTAGATCATCAGGGGTCCGGAAACACCATATATTTT,CASSVDHQGSGNTIYF,-,-,TRBJ1-3,TRBV5-1
TGTGCCAGCAGTTGGGGAGGGGCGATAAACACTGAAGCTTTCTTT,CASSWGGAINTEAFF,-,few,TRBJ1-1,TRBV28
TGTGCCTGGAGTTTTACTAGCGGGAGGGCCTACGAGCAGTACTTC,CAWSFTSGRAYEQYF,TRBD2,-,TRBJ2-7,TRBV30
TGCAGCGTTAGTCGGGGGAGTCTCAATGAGCAGTTCTTC,CSVSRGSLNEQFF,-,-,TRBJ2-1,TRBV29-1
TGCGCCAGCAGCCAAGTCACTAGCGGGAGTCTCAATGAGCAGTTCTTC,CASSQVTSGSLNEQFF,TRBD2,few,TRBJ2-1,TRBV4-1
TGTGCCAGCGTAAATAGGGGACTAGGGGGTTACGAGCAGTACTTC,CASVNRGLGGYEQYF,TRBD2,few,TRBJ2-7,TRBV27
TGTGCCATCAGACCGGGACAGGAGAACACTGAAGCTTTCTTT,CAIRPGQENTEAFF,TRBD1,-,TRBJ1-1,TRBV10-3
TGTGTCCCACTTACTTCTAGCGGGCCCTCGCAGTTCTTC,CVPLTSSGPSQFF,TRBD2,-,TRBJ2-1,TRBV7-3